This T cell receptor beta chain was retrieved from a study of STAT3 mutations in large granular lymphocyte leukemia. Only in-frame clones appear in the TCRdb table, and some are missing; sequencing was by immunoSEQ multiplex PCR. The sample lists about 10,000 clones, around nine tenths occurring once. Concerning this clone: Its antigen remains unidentified.

This CDR3 has 14 amino acids. The junction had 9 bases not matched to a gene; V was cut back by 6 bases and J by 10 bases. CDR1 and CDR2 (germline): SNHLY, FYNNEI. Study conclusions and caveats: Every T-LGLL patient had at least one immunodominant TCRbeta clonotype. Suggested: STAT3 mutation was not the ancestral event for these clonal expansions.

Sequences were obtained from peripheral blood mononuclear cells. This clonotype was sampled from a man aged 60 to 69 with T-cell large granular lymphocyte leukemia. Some clones in this sample may be carry-over from other donors' samples. This chain connects TRBV2 to TRBJ1-6; 7 bases line up with TRBD1. As DNA, the CDR3 is TGTGCCAGCAGCACAAACTCAGGGGGATCACCCCTCCACTTT. This translates into CASSTNSGGSPLHF.